This is a list of T cell receptor beta chains from one sample in a study of vaccination and CD4 T cells after COVID-19. These receptors' antigens are unknown. Using its own MiXCR run on the PCR reads, TCRdb lists one record per CDR3 protein. The table shows approximately 15,000 distinct CDR3 sequences, with about 60% occurring only once. The source material was CD4+ T cells from blood, cultured in vitro. All receptors come from a human donor who had recovered from COVID-19. CDR3s include the opening cysteine and the closing phenylalanine or tryptophan. A D gene is named only where the DNA matches it firmly. Not every row has a clone size; where given, it reads once, few, many or a size class.

clone_size	d_call	v_call	j_call	cdr3_aa	cdr3_nt
NA	TRBD1	TRBV7-2	TRBJ1-1	CASSLVDRDTEAFF	TGTGCCAGCAGCTTAGTCGACAGGGACACTGAAGCTTTCTTT
NA	TRBD1	TRBV19	TRBJ1-5	CASSMGQHQPQHF	TGTGCCAGTAGTATGGGACAGCATCAGCCCCAGCATTTT
NA	TRBD2	TRBV20-1	TRBJ2-7	CSASRVAGPQRGYEQYF	TGCAGTGCTAGTAGGGTAGCGGGCCCTCAGAGGGGATACGAGCAGTACTTC
NA	NA	TRBV20-1	TRBJ2-1	CSARDFGSNPDEQFF	TGCAGTGCTAGAGATTTTGGTTCAAACCCAGATGAGCAGTTCTTC
NA	TRBD1	TRBV6-1	TRBJ2-7	CASSESWPQGAYEQYF	TGTGCCAGCAGTGAAAGTTGGCCGCAGGGGGCCTACGAGCAGTACTTC
NA	NA	TRBV7-9	TRBJ1-3	CASSLGRDPPGNTIYF	TGTGCCAGCAGCTTAGGCAGGGACCCTCCTGGAAACACCATATATTTT
NA	NA	TRBV10-3	TRBJ1-4	CAISEDTTNEKLFF	TGTGCCATCAGTGAGGACACAACTAATGAAAAACTGTTTTTT
NA	NA	TRBV30	TRBJ1-6	CAWRQMRSTPLHF	TGTGCCTGGAGACAAATGAGGTCGACACCCCTCCACTTT
NA	TRBD1	TRBV20-1	TRBJ1-1	CSARRGTGTGNTEAFF	TGCAGTGCCAGGAGGGGAACCGGGACAGGGAACACTGAAGCTTTCTTT
NA	TRBD2	TRBV20-1	TRBJ2-1	CSARVAGGLDEQFF	TGCAGTGCTAGAGTAGCGGGAGGGTTGGATGAGCAGTTCTTC
NA	TRBD1	TRBV20-1	TRBJ2-2	CSAVGQENTGELFF	TGCAGTGCCGTGGGACAGGAGAACACCGGGGAGCTGTTTTTT
NA	TRBD1	TRBV6-1	TRBJ2-5	CASTIRTGGGETQYF	TGTGCCAGCACTATTCGGACAGGGGGGGGAGAGACCCAGTACTTC
NA	TRBD2	TRBV28	TRBJ2-4	CASSLSTSGRVGIQYF	TGTGCCAGCAGTTTATCGACTAGCGGGAGGGTGGGCATTCAGTACTTC
NA	NA	TRBV20-1	TRBJ1-1	CSATRGGLNTEAFF	TGCAGTGCTACTAGGGGGGGCTTGAACACTGAAGCTTTCTTT
NA	NA	TRBV30	TRBJ1-3	CAWTQGGSGNTIYF	TGTGCCTGGACCCAAGGGGGCTCTGGAAACACCATATATTTT
NA	NA	TRBV19	TRBJ1-5	CASISVDIEAGNQPQHF	TGTGCCAGTATCTCAGTGGACATTGAGGCTGGGAATCAGCCCCAGCATTTT
few	TRBD2	TRBV5-4	TRBJ2-5	CASTNSGGRGETQYF	TGTGCCAGCACCAATTCCGGCGGGAGGGGGGAGACCCAGTACTTC
NA	TRBD2	TRBV4-3	TRBJ2-2	CASRGTLGLVPTGELFF	TGCGCCAGTAGGGGGACATTGGGACTAGTCCCCACCGGGGAGCTGTTTTTT
NA	NA	TRBV7-2	TRBJ2-3	CASSFVADTQYF	TGTGCCAGCAGCTTTGTCGCAGATACGCAGTATTTT
NA	TRBD1	TRBV5-4	TRBJ1-6	CASSLDPTGPASPLHF	TGTGCCAGCAGCTTGGATCCGACAGGGCCGGCTTCACCCCTCCACTTT
NA	NA	TRBV20-1	TRBJ1-2	CSARSGQSYGYTF	TGCAGTGCTAGAAGCGGACAGTCTTATGGCTACACCTTC
NA	TRBD1	TRBV6-1	TRBJ1-2	CASRRAGQGKIGYGYTF	TGTGCCAGCAGACGCGCGGGACAGGGAAAAATAGGCTATGGCTACACCTTC
few	NA	TRBV30	TRBJ1-2	CAFIPEDRGYTF	TGTGCCTTCATCCCGGAAGACAGGGGCTACACCTTC
few	NA	TRBV20-1	TRBJ2-1	CSAPKAGNEQFF	TGCAGTGCCCCAAAGGCAGGCAATGAGCAGTTCTTC
NA	NA	TRBV20-1	TRBJ1-3	CSARNSLHSGNTIYF	TGCAGTGCTAGAAACAGTCTTCACTCTGGAAACACCATATATTTT
few	TRBD2	TRBV6-2/TRBV6-3	TRBJ2-2	CASSLRGVRDTGELFF	TGTGCCAGCAGCCTCCGGGGGGTAAGGGACACCGGGGAGCTGTTTTTT
NA	NA	TRBV6-1	TRBJ2-3	CASSRSAGTDTQYF	TGTGCCAGCAGTCGCTCAGCGGGCACAGATACGCAGTATTTT
NA	NA	TRBV7-2	TRBJ2-2	CASSLGPANTGELFF	TGTGCCAGCAGCTTAGGACCTGCGAACACCGGGGAGCTGTTTTTT
few	NA	TRBV15	TRBJ2-4	CATSRDVSGQNIQYF	TGTGCCACCAGCAGAGATGTCTCAGGTCAAAACATTCAGTACTTC
NA	NA	TRBV7-9	TRBJ1-2	CASSLEGGNYGYTF	TGTGCCAGCAGCTTAGAGGGGGGGAACTATGGCTACACCTTC
NA	NA	TRBV12-3/TRBV12-4	TRBJ1-2	CASTKNVGANYGYTF	TGTGCCAGCACCAAGAACGTTGGGGCTAACTATGGCTACACCTTC
NA	NA	TRBV5-1	TRBJ2-3	CASRPTTGGATDTQYF	TGCGCCAGCAGGCCGACGACGGGTGGGGCCACAGATACGCAGTATTTT
NA	TRBD1	TRBV7-9	TRBJ1-2	CASSQQGPEDLNYGYTF	TGTGCCAGCAGCCAACAGGGGCCGGAGGACCTCAACTATGGCTACACCTTC
few	TRBD2	TRBV6-2/TRBV6-3	TRBJ2-1	CASRKAGASYNEQFF	TGTGCCAGCAGGAAAGCGGGAGCCTCCTACAATGAGCAGTTCTTC
NA	NA	TRBV7-8	TRBJ2-7	CASSFSYEQYF	TGTGCCAGCAGCTTTAGCTACGAGCAGTACTTC
NA	NA	TRBV10-3	TRBJ1-2	CAIRDWANYGYTF	TGTGCCATCAGGGACTGGGCAAACTATGGCTACACCTTC
NA	NA	TRBV30	TRBJ2-5	CAWRQGPKRTQYF	TGTGCCTGGAGACAGGGACCCAAGAGGACCCAGTACTTC